Detailed here is one T cell receptor (beta chain). These data come from a study of blood T cell repertoires in COVID-19. Using immunoSEQ multiplex PCR, the repertoire was profiled, and TCRdb retains in-frame clones only, with some absent. This sample has about 76,000 clones, with over 85% found just once. The V segment lost 4 bases and the J segment 6 bases; nucleotides outside the gene matches: 12. Germline values: CDR1 LNHDA, CDR2 SQIVND (reference sequence). The CDR3 totals 16 residues. This TCR derives from a man aged 45 to 65 with acute or convalescent COVID-19. The genes are TRBV19 and TRBJ1-3, with 7 positions matching TRBD1. The sequencing input was peripheral blood. The CDR3 spells CASSTSRGTAVNTIYF. For the CDR3, the DNA is TGTGCCAGTAGTACCTCCAGGGGGACAGCCGTAAACACCATATATTTT.